This T cell receptor (beta chain) is drawn from a study of human T cells and chemical hapten exposure. One entry per CDR3 protein results from TCRdb running MiXCR on the RACE reads. Here the sample spans more than 65,000 distinct CDR3 sequences, about a tenth being singletons. The germline V and J ends were trimmed by 1 base and 2 bases, with 10 bases remaining between them. This CDR3 has 15 amino acids. The germline CDR1 and CDR2 sequences are SGHDN and FVKESK. The sample's time point: patch test 1, 2 weeks after DPC sensitization. As to treatment: therapeutic diphenylcyclopropenone sensitization with weekly scalp DPC.

The clonotype was recovered from a woman aged 50 to 60 with alopecia areata. Some clones in this sample may be carry-over from other donors' samples. The chain combines TRBV14 with TRBJ2-3; D uncertain. The sample in question was whole blood, obtained in connection with sensitization to the hapten diphenylcyclopropenone (DPC). CDR3 nucleotide sequence: TGTGCCAGCAGCCAAGTTGCCGTCCTCACAGATACGCAGTATTTT. This encodes CASSQVAVLTDTQYF.